This TCR beta chain was captured by sequencing in a study of identifying expanded T cells in peripheral blood. Healthy donors had no documented immune events, such as infections, while sampled. CDR3 length: 14 residues. Trimming shortened V by 3 bases and J by 4 bases, and 12 bases separated the two germline ends. The V gene's germline CDR1 is LGHNA and CDR2 YSLEER. Study-wide points: Over around two and four weeks, about 16 and 20 clones changed, versus around 1.3 between replicates. Clone count variance between roughly 2-week samples rose with total template count.

Measured with immunoSEQ multiplex PCR; TCRdb has only the in-frame clones, and not every one. Of 130,000 or so clones in the sample, more than 75% are singletons; the top ten hold more than 2.5%. The sample holds one count of this clone. As yet, its antigen is unknown. The chain recombines TRBV4-3 with TRBJ1-2; D is uncertain. The receptor was isolated from a person aged 18 to 69 in good health. The sequenced material came from blood. The CDR3 coding sequence is TGCGCCAGCAGCCATGCCGACACCACCTATGGCTACACCTTC. Amino acid sequence: CASSHADTTYGYTF.